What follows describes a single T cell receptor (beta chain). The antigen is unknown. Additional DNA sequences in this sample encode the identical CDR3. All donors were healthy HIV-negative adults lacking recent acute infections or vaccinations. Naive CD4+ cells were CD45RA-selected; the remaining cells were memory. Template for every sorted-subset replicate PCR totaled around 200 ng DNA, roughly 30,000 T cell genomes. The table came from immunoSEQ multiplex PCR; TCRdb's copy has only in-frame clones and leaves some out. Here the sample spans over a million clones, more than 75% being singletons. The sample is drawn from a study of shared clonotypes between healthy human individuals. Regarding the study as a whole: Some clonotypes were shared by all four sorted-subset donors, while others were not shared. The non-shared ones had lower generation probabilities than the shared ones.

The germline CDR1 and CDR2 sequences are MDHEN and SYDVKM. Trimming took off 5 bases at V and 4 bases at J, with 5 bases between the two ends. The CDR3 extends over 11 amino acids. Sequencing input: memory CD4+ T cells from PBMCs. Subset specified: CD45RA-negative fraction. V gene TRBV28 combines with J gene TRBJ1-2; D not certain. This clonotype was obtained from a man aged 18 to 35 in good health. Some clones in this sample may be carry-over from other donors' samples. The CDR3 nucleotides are TGTGCCAGCAGTACCCCCTATGGCTACACCTTC. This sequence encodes CASSTPYGYTF.